These 16 T cell receptor beta chains were all obtained from the same sample, sequenced in a study of T cells in Graves' hyperthyroidism and ophthalmopathy. RNA transcripts served as the template for amplifying TCR beta CDR3 regions. Researchers ran a first-round RT-PCR on the TCR CDR3 using the HTBI primer set. TCRdb called the multiplex PCR reads again in MiXCR, with one record for every CDR3 protein. The sample yields hundreds of thousands of distinct CDR3 sequences, around 22% seen once. What was sequenced was blood. The receptors here all came from a woman aged 25 to 39 with Graves' ophthalmopathy.

This clonotype appeared a few times. This may come from a read error, since a much larger clone is one base off. The chain links TRBV27 to TRBJ2-2, with 7 bases lining up with TRBD2. The length of the CDR3 is 14 residues. Germline CDR1 reads MNHEY; CDR2 reads SMNVEV (reference sequence). Germline trimming cut 8 bases from V and 5 bases from J; bases unmatched to any gene: 8. The CDR3 bases are TGTGCCAGCTGTTCGGACGGGGGGACCGGGGAGCTGTTTTTT. As protein: CASCSDGGTGELFF.

The chain links TRBV20-1 to TRBJ1-1; D call uncertain. CDR3 length: 13 amino acids. V shed 1 base and J shed 2 bases, with 8 bases lying between them. CDR1 and CDR2 from the germline V gene are DFQATT and SNEGSKA (reference sequence). The CDR3 protein is CSARVGGNTEAFF. CDR3 coding DNA: TGCAGTGCTAGAGTAGGTGGAAACACTGAAGCTTTCTTT.

The genes are TRBV12-5 and TRBJ2-2; D possibly corresponds to TRBD2 (6 bases). With 6 bases removed from V and 2 bases from J, the gap between germline ends came to 19 bases. The germline V gene encodes CDR1 LGHNT and CDR2 FRNRAP. The CDR3 spans 17 residues. CDR3 DNA: TGTGCTAGTGGCGCCGGGACCGGGACTCATAACACCGGGGAGCTGTTTTTT. Its translation is CASGAGTGTHNTGELFF.

In this sample, this clonotype turned up a few times. V and J are TRBV28 and TRBJ1-1; D unresolved. Per the germline V gene, CDR1 is MDHEN and CDR2 is SYDVKM. V lost 10 bases and J lost 0, with 15 bases in between. The CDR3 is made up of 14 amino acids. The CDR3 sequence: CATSRRALNTEAFF. CDR3 nucleotide sequence: TGTGCCACCTCACGACGAGCCTTGAACACTGAAGCTTTCTTT.

This clonotype has ten or more counts. V usage is TRBV7-9 and J usage is TRBJ2-7; the match to TRBD1 covers 11 bases. With V trimmed by 4 bases and J by 4 bases, 6 bases remained unmatched. The CDR3 contains 15 residues. In germline, CDR1 is SEHNR, CDR2 FQNEAQ (reference sequence). The CDR3: CASSSSGTGGYEQYF. The CDR3 DNA reads as TGTGCCAGCAGCTCATCCGGGACAGGGGGTTACGAGCAGTACTTC.

This clonotype occurred many times. This chain uses TRBV4-3 with TRBJ1-2; D not resolved. Germline V CDR1 and CDR2: LGHNA, YSLEER. Trimming stripped 1 base from V and 6 bases from J, with 12 bases between. This CDR3 has 14 amino acids. The CDR3 reads CASSQAPLVDGYTF. CDR3 DNA: TGCGCCAGCAGCCAAGCCCCTCTGGTTGATGGCTACACCTTC.

This clonotype appeared a few times. The rearrangement uses TRBV19 and TRBJ2-4; maybe TRBD1 (5 bases). CDR1 is LNHDA, CDR2 SQIVND, per germline (reference sequence). The CDR3 is made up of 15 amino acids. The ends were cut back, 5 bases at V and 2 bases at J, with 13 bases in the middle. The CDR3 protein is CASSPDRQSKNIQYF. Here the CDR3 DNA reads TGTGCCAGTAGTCCCGACCGACAGTCCAAAAACATTCAGTACTTC.

This clonotype appeared many times. In DNA, the CDR3 is TGTGCCAGCAGTTACCCCCCGGGACACCTCTATGGCTACACCTTC. This translates into CASSYPPGHLYGYTF. The chain joins TRBV6-9 to TRBJ1-2; a weak D match, TRBD1 (6 bases). CDR3 length: 15 residues. In germline, CDR1 is MNHGY, CDR2 SVAAGI. V was cut by 3 bases and J by 4 bases, with 15 bases left in between.

This clonotype was found many times. The V and J genes are TRBV7-2 and TRBJ2-1; possibly TRBD2 for D (6 bases). Germline lookup yields CDR1 SGHTA and CDR2 FQGNSA. The CDR3 runs 14 residues. Between the trimmed V and J ends, which lost 1 base and 7 bases, there was a span of 11 bases. The CDR3 DNA reads TGTGCCAGCAGCTTAGGTTCGGGGGTTAATGAGCAGTTCTTC. Translation: CASSLGSGVNEQFF.

This clonotype was seen repeatedly, ten times or more. J is TRBJ2-5 and V is TRBV11-2; D is possibly TRBD2 (7 bases). Germline loops: CDR1 SGHAT, CDR2 FQNNGV. The V end was cut by 7 bases, the J end by 5 bases, with 20 bases between. The CDR3 covers 15 residues. CDR3 sequence reads: CASIQAPQGGETQYF. The CDR3 nucleotides are TGTGCCAGCATCCAGGCCCCACAGGGAGGGGAGACCCAGTACTTC.

With respect to this clonotype: This may be a read error, as it is one base from a much larger clone. Because the CDR3 is missing its conserved closing phenylalanine or tryptophan, this is likely a read error. V and J are TRBV29-1 and TRBJ2-2; 10 bases line up with TRBD1. The ends lost 6 bases at V and 5 bases at J; junction bases unmatched: 6. The germline gives CDR1 SQVTM, CDR2 ANQGSEA. This CDR3 is 14 amino acids long. The CDR3 DNA follows: TGCAGCGTGGTGGACAGGGGGTTGACCGGGGAGCTGTTTGTT. It encodes CSVVDRGLTGELFV.

This clonotype was observed many times. V usage is TRBV7-2 and J usage is TRBJ2-7; tentative D call: TRBD1 (6 bases). CDR3 length: 14 residues. V was clipped by 4 bases and J by 6 bases, with 16 bases between them. Germline CDR1 reads SGHTA; CDR2 reads FQGNSA. The CDR3, as DNA: TGTGCCAGCAGCTCAACCACAGGGCCGTTCGAGCAGTACTTC. Protein sequence: CASSSTTGPFEQYF. Full variable domain (outside the CDR3, taken from reference TRBV7-2 and TRBJ2-7): GAGVSQSPSNKVTEKGKDVELRCDPISGHTALYWYRQSLGQGLEFLIYFQGNSAPDKSGLPSDRFSAERTGGSVSTLTIQRTQQEDSAVYLCASSSTTGPFEQYFGPGTRLTVT.

The sample holds many counts of this clonotype. J is TRBJ1-4 and V is TRBV15, with D hard to call. This CDR3 has 12 residues. Per germline, CDR1 LNHNV and CDR2 YYDKDF (reference sequence). Trimming stripped 0 bases from V and 13 bases from J, with 9 bases between. The CDR3 bases are TGTGCCACCAGCAGAGATCTGGTGGGACTGTTTTTT. The encoded protein is CATSRDLVGLFF. Complete variable domain (other parts from reference TRBV15 and TRBJ1-4): DAMVIQNPRYQVTQFGKPVTLSCSQTLNHNVMYWYQQKSSQAPKLLFHYYDKDFNNEADTPDNFQSRRPNTSFCFLDIRSPGLGDTAMYLCATSRDLVGLFFGSGTQLSVL.

This clonotype was counted many times. The rearrangement links TRBV6-5 to TRBJ2-7, with 8 bases that match TRBD2. The CDR3 contains 14 residues. The junction had 5 bases not matched to a gene; V was cut back by 3 bases and J by 4 bases. Germline CDR1 is MNHEY and CDR2 is SVGAGI. This CDR3 is CASSYRRGVYEQYF. CDR3 nucleotide sequence: TGTGCCAGCAGTTATAGGCGGGGGGTTTACGAGCAGTACTTC.

This clonotype was seen at least ten times. The chain carries TRBV12-3 or TRBV12-4 and TRBJ1-4; D gene ambiguous. Deletions cut 6 bases from V and 8 bases from J, with 16 bases between. The CDR3 totals 14 residues. CDR3 nucleotides: TGTGCCAGCAGGCCGACTACGCCCGGGGAAAAACTGTTTTTT. Translating it yields CASRPTTPGEKLFF.

This clonotype occurred many times. A read error may account for a junction end that differs from germline. The chain uses TRBV12-3 or TRBV12-4 and TRBJ1-1; D is possibly TRBD1 (6 bases). The CDR3 extends over 14 amino acids. The CDR3, as DNA: TGCGCCAGCAGCTTCCAGGGGAGGAACACTGAAGCTTTCTTT. This codes for CASSFQGRNTEAFF.